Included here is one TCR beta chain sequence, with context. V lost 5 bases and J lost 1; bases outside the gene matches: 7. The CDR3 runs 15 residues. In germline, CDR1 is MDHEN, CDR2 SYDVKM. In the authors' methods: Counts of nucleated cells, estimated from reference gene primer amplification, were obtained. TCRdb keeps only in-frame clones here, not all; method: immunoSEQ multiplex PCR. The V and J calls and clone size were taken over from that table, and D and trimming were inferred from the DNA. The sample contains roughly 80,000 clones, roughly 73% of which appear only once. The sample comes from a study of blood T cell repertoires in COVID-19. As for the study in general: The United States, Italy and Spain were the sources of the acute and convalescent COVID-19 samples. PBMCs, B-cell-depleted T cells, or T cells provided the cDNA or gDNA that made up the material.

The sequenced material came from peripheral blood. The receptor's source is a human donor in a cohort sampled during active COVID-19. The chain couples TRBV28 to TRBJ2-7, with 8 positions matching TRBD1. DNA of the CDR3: TGTGCCAGCAGTGTCCCCGGGACAGGATCCTACGAGCAGTACTTC. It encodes CASSVPGTGSYEQYF.